One TCR beta chain is described in this entry. CDR3 length: 15 residues. Trimming cost V 2 bases and J 7 bases, with 15 bases left between them. The germline CDR1 and CDR2 sequences are LGHDT and YNNKEL (reference sequence). This sample stems from a study of blood T cell repertoires in COVID-19. At the level of the study: Acute and convalescent COVID-19 specimens originated in the United States, Italy and Spain.

Original handling: Amplification from reference gene primers served as the basis for estimated nucleated cell counts. Assay used: immunoSEQ multiplex PCR; TCRdb lists only in-frame clones, some missing. V and J calls and clone size are copied from that table; D and trimming were computed from the DNA. The sample has 70,000 to 90,000 clones, 60% to 85% seen once; the top ten hold approximately 15%. V gene TRBV3-1 (or the pseudogene TRBV3-2) combines with J gene TRBJ2-1; weak D call: TRBD1 (6 bases). The sequencing sample was made of peripheral blood. The clonotype was recovered from a human donor in a cohort sampled during active COVID-19. The CDR3 is CASSQRTGNQNEQFF. The CDR3 DNA reads as TGTGCCAGCAGCCAAAGAACAGGGAATCAAAATGAGCAGTTCTTC.